This T cell receptor beta chain was retrieved from a study of blood T cell repertoires in COVID-19. Looking at the study overall: Acute and convalescent COVID-19 samples came from the United States, Italy and Spain.

The CDR3 has 17 residues. The junction had 6 bases not matched to a gene; V was cut back by 0 bases and J by 0 bases. Germline V gives CDR1 SGDLS, CDR2 YYNGEE. TCRdb keeps only in-frame clones here, not all; method: immunoSEQ multiplex PCR. Here the sample spans 90,000 or so clones, about 90% being singletons. The chain links TRBV9 to TRBJ2-1; TRBD2 matches at 7 bases. The sequenced sample consisted of peripheral blood. The sequence came from a human donor with active COVID-19. The donor label of this sample is uncertain. CDR3 sequence (DNA): TGTGCCAGCAGCGTAGCATTGGGCGGGAGCTCCTACAATGAGCAGTTCTTC. Protein: CASSVALGGSSYNEQFF.